This T cell receptor beta chain comes out of a study of T cells in Graves' hyperthyroidism and ophthalmopathy. Study-level information: Any treatment followed the collection of peripheral blood at initial diagnosis.

The CDR3 loop spans 14 amino acids. V dropped 0 bases and J dropped 7 bases, with 12 bases sitting between them. Germline-derived CDR1 and CDR2 are MNHEY and SVGEGT. The CDR3 regions of TCR beta were amplified from RNA transcripts. An initial round of RT-PCR targeting the TCR CDR3 relied on the HTBI primer set. TCRdb re-called the multiplex PCR reads with MiXCR, one entry per CDR3 protein. The sample lists roughly 550,000 distinct CDR3 sequences; 15% to 20% were seen once. Patients with uncontrolled infections, other autoimmune diseases, pregnancy or lactation were excluded. This TCR was sampled from a woman in her 30s with Graves' ophthalmopathy. The specimen sequenced was blood. V usage is TRBV6-2 or TRBV6-3 and J usage is TRBJ2-5, with unresolved D. This CDR3 reads CASSYSRQVGTQYF. In nucleotides, the CDR3 is TGTGCCAGCAGTTACTCGCGGCAAGTTGGGACCCAGTACTTC.